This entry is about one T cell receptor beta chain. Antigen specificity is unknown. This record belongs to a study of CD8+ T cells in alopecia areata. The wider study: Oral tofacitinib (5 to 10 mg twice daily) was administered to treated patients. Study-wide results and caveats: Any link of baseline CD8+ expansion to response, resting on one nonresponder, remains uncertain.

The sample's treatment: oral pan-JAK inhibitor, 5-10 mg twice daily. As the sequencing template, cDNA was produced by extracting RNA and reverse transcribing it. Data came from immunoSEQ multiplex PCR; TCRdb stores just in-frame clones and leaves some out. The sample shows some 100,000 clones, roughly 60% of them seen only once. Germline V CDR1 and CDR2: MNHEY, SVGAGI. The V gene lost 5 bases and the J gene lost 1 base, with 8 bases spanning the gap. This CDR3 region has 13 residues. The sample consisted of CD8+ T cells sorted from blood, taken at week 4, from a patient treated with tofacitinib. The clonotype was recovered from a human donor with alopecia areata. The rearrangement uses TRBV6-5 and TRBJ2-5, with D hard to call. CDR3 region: CASSGPSQETQYF. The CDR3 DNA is TGTGCCAGCAGTGGACCGAGCCAAGAGACCCAGTACTTC.